The present entry profiles one T cell receptor beta chain with its context. Its target is unknown. This record belongs to a study of T cell responses to AZD1222 COVID-19 vaccine. Study-wide background: Investigators merged groups given second doses at roughly 4 or roughly 12 weeks. Study-wide points: Baseline serology detected seropositivity in only six or seven AZD1222 recipients. A mostly white British donor set with more females was recruited, and clonal diversity was possibly underestimated. Spike was spanned by vaccine-associated CD4 TCRs, with dominance at 160-218 and 743-854.

V gave up 4 bases and J gave up 3 bases, with 10 bases separating them. Looked up from germline, CDR1 is KGHSY and CDR2 is FQNENV. The CDR3 is made up of 14 amino acids. This table comes from immunoSEQ multiplex PCR, and its TCRdb copy is limited to in-frame clones, with some not included. Of about 92,000 clones in the sample, just over 90% are singletons; the top ten hold about 20%. The receptor's source is an adult in good health. Specimen: peripheral blood, collected on day 0 of AZD1222 vaccination. The rearrangement links TRBV16 to TRBJ1-3; a possible D gene is TRBD1 (5 bases). The CDR3: CASSPQGGGNTIYF. In DNA, the CDR3 is TGTGCCAGCAGCCCGCAGGGAGGTGGAAACACCATATATTTT.